The 27 T cell receptor beta chains in this list originate from one sample, sequenced in a study of yellow fever vaccine responses in identical twins. TCRdb reprocessed the RT-PCR reads via MiXCR and lists one record per CDR3 protein. The sample comprises around 18,000 distinct CDR3 sequences, about 56% of which are singletons, and about 8% rests with the top ten. The specimen comprised T cells from blood (PBMCs), unsorted or a sorted subset (not recorded which), sampled before or after yellow fever vaccination (not recorded which). The receptor source for this set is a woman aged 18-29 years who received the yellow fever vaccine.

The rearrangement joins TRBV18 to TRBJ1-1; TRBD1 might be the D (6 bases). This CDR3 has 17 amino acids. Looked up from germline, CDR1 is KGHSH and CDR2 is LQKENI. V lost 2 bases and J lost 0, with 16 bases in between. CDR3: CASSPRGAGTVNTEAFF. The CDR3 nucleotides read TGTGCCAGCTCACCAAGGGGGGCCGGGACCGTGAACACTGAAGCTTTCTTT. The variable domain in full, with the rest retrieved from reference TRBV18 and TRBJ1-1, is NAGVMQNPRHLVRRRGQEARLRCSPMKGHSHVYWYRQLPEEGLKFMVYLQKENIIDESGMPKERFSAEFPKEGPSILRIQQVVRGDSAAYFCASSPRGAGTVNTEAFFGQGTRLTVV.

This chain connects TRBV19 to TRBJ1-2; a possible D gene is TRBD1 (5 bases). Germline loops: CDR1 LNHDA, CDR2 SQIVND (reference sequence). The CDR3 consists of 13 residues. V shed 3 bases and J shed 7 bases, with 12 bases lying between them. CDR3 DNA: TGTGCCAGTAGTATTCGGAAAGGGGTTGGCTACACCTTC. It translates to CASSIRKGVGYTF.

This chain links TRBV18 with TRBJ2-7, with D perhaps TRBD2 (6 bases). The CDR3 totals 18 residues. Germline lookup yields CDR1 KGHSH and CDR2 LQKENI. The V end lost 3 bases, the J end lost 3 bases, and 24 bases lay between the germline ends. This CDR3 reads CASSPQPMVAGSGYEQYF. CDR3 coding DNA: TGTGCCAGCTCACCGCAGCCCATGGTGGCGGGAAGTGGCTACGAGCAGTACTTC.

This clonotype was found once. The genes are TRBV7-9 and TRBJ2-5; D possibly corresponds to TRBD2 (6 bases). This CDR3 spans 13 amino acids. CDR1 and CDR2 (germline): SEHNR, FQNEAQ (reference sequence). Between the trimmed V and J ends, which lost 7 bases and 1 base, there was a span of 10 bases. CDR3 sequence (DNA): TGTGCCAGCAACGGGAGCCCCCAAGAGACCCAGTACTTC. This encodes CASNGSPQETQYF.

The chain employs TRBV15 and TRBJ2-2; no clear D gene. Per germline, CDR1 LNHNV and CDR2 YYDKDF (reference sequence). The CDR3 runs 14 residues. V was cut by 2 bases and J by 5 bases, with 9 bases left in between. CDR3 protein: CATSRWPSTGELFF. CDR3 DNA sequence: TGTGCCACCAGCAGATGGCCGAGTACCGGGGAGCTGTTTTTT.

The V gene is TRBV11-3, the J gene TRBJ2-5; 9 bases align to TRBD1. This CDR3 is built from 16 residues. The V segment lost 5 bases and the J segment 5 bases; nucleotides outside the gene matches: 12. Germline-derived CDR1 and CDR2 are SGHNT and YENEEA. The DNA of the CDR3 is TGTGCCAGCAGCCCCAGCGGACAGGGGATGGGGGAGACCCAGTACTTC. This translates into CASSPSGQGMGETQYF. Full variable domain (missing parts from reference TRBV11-3 and TRBJ2-5): EAGVVQSPRYKIIEKKQPVAFWCNPISGHNTLYWYLQNLGQGPELLIRYENEEAVDDSQLPKDRFSAERLKGVDSTLKIQPAELGDSAVYLCASSPSGQGMGETQYFGPGTRLLVL.

V gene TRBV5-1 combines with J gene TRBJ2-1, with 7 positions matching TRBD1. This CDR3 comprises 16 residues. Germline lookup yields CDR1 SGHRS and CDR2 YFSETQ. The V gene end was trimmed by 3 bases and the J gene end by 6 bases; junction bases not matched to a gene: 12. Written as DNA, the CDR3 is TGCGCCAGCAGCTCCGCCCTACCGGGACAGTTCAATGAGCAGTTCTTC. This sequence encodes CASSSALPGQFNEQFF.

This clonotype was observed a handful of times. The genes are TRBV21-1 and TRBJ1-2; the listed D gene, TRBD1, was not tested against the DNA. TRBV21-1 is classified as a pseudogene. The CDR3 is 17 amino acids. The CDR3 here is CASSKADPTPLCYGYTF. The CDR3 DNA follows: TGTGCCAGCAGCAAAGCCGACCCTACCCCACTGTGCTATGGCTACACCTTC.

V gene TRBV5-1 combines with J gene TRBJ2-5, with 7 bases fitting TRBD2. The junction had 7 bases not matched to a gene; V was cut back by 4 bases and J by 4 bases. The CDR3 has 14 amino acids. Germline CDR1 SGHRS, CDR2 YFSETQ. CDR3 protein: CASSPGGGTETQYF. The CDR3 DNA reads TGCGCCAGCAGCCCCGGGGGAGGGACAGAGACCCAGTACTTC.

V usage is TRBV11-2 and J usage is TRBJ1-3; TRBD1 is a possible D gene (6 bases). Germline lookup yields CDR1 SGHAT and CDR2 FQNNGV. The V and J ends lost 4 bases and 1 base respectively, with 14 bases between them. The CDR3 is made up of 16 amino acids. Here the CDR3 reads CASSSTQGRSGNTIYF. The CDR3, as DNA: TGTGCCAGCAGCTCTACACAGGGAAGATCTGGAAACACCATATATTTT.

The chain recombines TRBV2 with TRBJ2-1; TRBD2 matches at 10 bases. Germline V gene sequence: CDR1 SNHLY, CDR2 FYNNEI. Trimming took 8 bases from V and 8 from J; bases not matched to a gene: 6. This CDR3 region has 13 residues. The CDR3 here is CASRTSGMYEQFF. As DNA, the CDR3 is TGTGCCAGCCGCACTAGCGGGATGTATGAGCAGTTCTTC. The full variable domain, rest sourced from reference TRBV2 and TRBJ2-1, is EPEVTQTPSHQVTQMGQEVILRCVPISNHLYFYWYRQILGQKVEFLVSFYNNEISEKSEIFDDQFSVERPDGSNFTLKIRSTKLEDSAMYFCASRTSGMYEQFFGPGTRLTVL.

The J gene is TRBJ1-1, the V gene TRBV27; D not resolved. The CDR3 runs to 14 residues. Deletions cut 5 bases from V and 0 bases from J, with 10 bases between. CDR1 is MNHEY and CDR2 is SMNVEV in the germline V gene (reference sequence). CDR3 loop: CASSGYRVNTEAFF. The DNA of the CDR3 is TGTGCCAGCAGTGGTTATAGGGTGAACACTGAAGCTTTCTTT.

In this sample, this clonotype turned up once. The chain uses TRBV11-1 and TRBJ2-7, with 9 bases lining up with TRBD2. This CDR3 contains 14 residues. Germline V lookup: CDR1 SGHAT, CDR2 FQDESV (reference sequence). The junction had 9 bases not matched to a gene; V was cut back by 7 bases and J by 5 bases. The CDR3 here is CASTISGSSNEQYF. The DNA of the CDR3 is TGTGCCAGCACGATTAGCGGGAGCAGCAACGAGCAGTACTTC.

This clonotype was counted a few times. The chain is built from TRBV5-1 and TRBJ2-1; 8 nucleotides agree with TRBD2. The CDR3 runs 16 residues. The germline gives CDR1 SGHRS, CDR2 YFSETQ. V trimming: 4 bases; J trimming: 0 bases; junction bases outside the gene matches: 6. The CDR3 DNA follows: TGCGCCAGCAGCCCGGGGGGGACTGGCTCCTACAATGAGCAGTTCTTC. Protein: CASSPGGTGSYNEQFF. Looking up the rest from reference TRBV5-1 and TRBJ2-1 gives the full variable domain: KAGVTQTPRYLIKTRGQQVTLSCSPISGHRSVSWYQQTPGQGLQFLFEYFSETQRNKGNFPGRFSGRQFSNSRSEMNVSTLELGDSALYLCASSPGGTGSYNEQFFGPGTRLTVL.

In this sample, this clonotype turned up a few times. J is TRBJ2-1 and V is TRBV18; 8 bases fit TRBD1. Germline loops: CDR1 KGHSH, CDR2 LQKENI. Unmatched junction bases numbered 7, after V lost 0 bases and J lost 6 bases. The CDR3 is made up of 16 amino acids. Here the CDR3 reads CASSPPVQGAINEQFF. CDR3 DNA: TGTGCCAGCTCACCACCGGTCCAGGGGGCAATCAATGAGCAGTTCTTC. The entire variable domain, with the rest obtained from reference TRBV18 and TRBJ2-1, is as follows: NAGVMQNPRHLVRRRGQEARLRCSPMKGHSHVYWYRQLPEEGLKFMVYLQKENIIDESGMPKERFSAEFPKEGPSILRIQQVVRGDSAAYFCASSPPVQGAINEQFFGPGTRLTVL.

Only a few counts were recorded for this clonotype. V and J are TRBV5-6 and TRBJ1-2; D is undetermined. CDR3 length equals 13 residues. Trimming shortened V by 4 bases and J by 4 bases, and 11 bases separated the two germline ends. Germline V gene lookup returns CDR1 SGHDT and CDR2 YYEEEE. This chain's CDR3 is CASSHPPGYGYTF. Here the CDR3 DNA reads TGTGCCAGCAGCCACCCCCCGGGCTATGGCTACACCTTC.

J is TRBJ1-2 and V is TRBV29-1; D is possibly TRBD1 (5 bases). The V gene lost 4 bases and the J gene lost 8 bases, with 14 bases spanning the gap. Per the germline V gene, CDR1 is SQVTM and CDR2 is ANQGSEA. The CDR3 covers 12 residues. CDR3 protein: CSVASGTWGYTF. In DNA, the CDR3 is TGCAGCGTTGCTTCGGGGACGTGGGGCTACACCTTC.

The V call is TRBV6-4, the J call TRBJ1-1, with a weak D call TRBD1 (5 bases). Germline CDR1 is MRHNA and CDR2 is SNTAGT. The CDR3 loop spans 12 amino acids. V shed 8 bases and J shed 5 bases, with 12 bases lying between them. CDR3 amino acids: CASGDGLTEAFF. As DNA, the CDR3 is TGTGCCAGCGGGGACGGACTAACTGAAGCTTTCTTT.

The CDR3 DNA follows: TGTGCCAGCAGCTTCGGGCAGGTGAACACTGAAGCTTTCTTT. This encodes CASSFGQVNTEAFF. The chain employs TRBV7-2 and TRBJ1-1; D is unclear. Trimming took off 3 bases at V and 0 bases at J, with 8 bases between the two ends. In germline, CDR1 is SGHTA, CDR2 FQGNSA. The CDR3 consists of 14 residues.

This clonotype was recorded only once. The genes are TRBV2 and TRBJ2-5; D is possibly TRBD1 or TRBD2 (5 bases each). The CDR3 has 12 amino acids. Germline CDR1 reads SNHLY; CDR2 reads FYNNEI. Trimming removed 3 bases from V and 3 bases from J, with 5 bases in between. The CDR3 reads CASSEGEETQYF. The CDR3 region has the DNA TGTGCCAGCAGTGAGGGGGAAGAGACCCAGTACTTC.

This chain uses TRBV29-1 with TRBJ2-1; the D call may be TRBD1 or TRBD2 (5 bases each). The CDR3 length is 10 residues. Deletions cut 7 bases from V and 10 bases from J, with 11 bases between. Germline CDR1 reads SQVTM; CDR2 reads ANQGSEA. The CDR3: CSAGAHEQFF. The CDR3 nucleotides read TGCAGCGCCGGGGCCCACGAGCAGTTCTTC.

This chain links TRBV7-9 with TRBJ1-4, with 7 nucleotides matching TRBD1. The CDR3 covers 14 residues. Trimming cost V 3 bases and J 5 bases; bases outside gene matches: 3. The germline gives CDR1 SEHNR, CDR2 FQNEAQ (reference sequence). The CDR3 DNA reads as TGTGCCAGCAGCTTGGGACAGAAAAATGAAAAACTGTTTTTT. This codes for CASSLGQKNEKLFF.

The rearrangement links TRBV15 to TRBJ2-5, with 7 bases aligning to TRBD1. CDR1 and CDR2 from the germline V gene are LNHNV and YYDKDF (reference sequence). The CDR3 spans 18 residues. The V segment lost 2 bases and the J segment 0 bases; nucleotides outside the gene matches: 12. The CDR3 is CATSRKLLDRSNQETQYF. CDR3 nucleotide sequence: TGTGCCACCAGCAGAAAACTCCTGGACAGGAGTAACCAAGAGACCCAGTACTTC. Using reference TRBV15 and TRBJ2-5 for the parts outside the CDR3, the full variable domain is DAMVIQNPRYQVTQFGKPVTLSCSQTLNHNVMYWYQQKSSQAPKLLFHYYDKDFNNEADTPDNFQSRRPNTSFCFLDIRSPGLGDTAMYLCATSRKLLDRSNQETQYFGPGTRLLVL.

The V and J genes are TRBV13 and TRBJ1-5, with a tentative D call TRBD1 (6 bases). The CDR3 is made up of 13 amino acids. V was shortened by 5 bases and J by 5 bases, with 10 bases between the two germline ends. Germline V CDR1 and CDR2: PRHDT, FYEKMQ (reference sequence). The CDR3 region has the DNA TGTGCCAGCAGCGCGACAGGCGATCAGCCCCAGCATTTT. Its translation is CASSATGDQPQHF.

V is TRBV2 and J is TRBJ2-1; no reliable D call. Germline V CDR1 and CDR2: SNHLY, FYNNEI. The CDR3 extends over 13 amino acids. Trimming pared 6 bases from V and 4 bases from J, leaving 10 bases between. CDR3 DNA: TGTGCCAGCAGATCTACCGGATACAATGAGCAGTTCTTC. Amino acid sequence: CASRSTGYNEQFF.

The chain carries TRBV29-1 and TRBJ2-3; TRBD1 is a possible D gene (6 bases). Germline V lookup: CDR1 SQVTM, CDR2 ANQGSEA. CDR3 length equals 13 residues. V gave up 8 bases and J gave up 2 bases, with 14 bases separating them. The CDR3 sequence: CSTLGAITDTQYF. Here the CDR3 DNA reads TGCAGCACCTTGGGGGCTATCACAGATACGCAGTATTTT.

This chain connects TRBV12-3 or TRBV12-4 to TRBJ2-3, with a tentative D call TRBD1 (6 bases). This CDR3 has 14 amino acids. Trimming left V 2 bases short and J 4 bases short, with 10 bases between. CDR3 bases: TGTGCCAGCAGTTTACTGGGGGCGGCAGATACGCAGTATTTT. Translated, it gives CASSLLGAADTQYF.